The 22 T cell receptor beta chains in this list originate from one sample, sequenced in a study of cytomegalovirus exposure and HLA in healthy donors. The protocol was immunoSEQ multiplex PCR, while the TCRdb copy is restricted to in-frame clones and leaves out a portion. The top ten clones hold roughly 3% of a sample with some 140,000 clones, about 90% of them seen once. Sequencing used PBMCs. These receptors originate from a man aged 18-30 years in good health and CMV-seronegative.

The V and J genes are TRBV28 and TRBJ2-7; TRBD2 agrees at 8 bases. Germline CDR1 is MDHEN and CDR2 is SYDVKM. J lost 5 bases, V lost 3 bases, and 12 bases had no gene match. The CDR3 has 16 residues. CDR3 nucleotides: TGTGCCAGCAGTTTGTTCTTCCGGGAGGGTAACCACGAGCAGTACTTC. This gives the protein CASSLFFREGNHEQYF. Full variable domain (remainder filled in from reference TRBV28 and TRBJ2-7): DVKVTQSSRYLVKRTGEKVFLECVQDMDHENMFWYRQDPGLGLRLIYFSYDVKMKEKGDIPEGYSVSREKKERFSLILESASTNQTSMYLCASSLFFREGNHEQYFGPGTRLTVT.

The chain uses TRBV7-2 and TRBJ2-2, with D unresolved. The V and J ends lost 5 bases and 1 base respectively, with 5 bases between them. Germline V lookup: CDR1 SGHTA, CDR2 FQGNSA. This CDR3 has 13 residues. DNA for the CDR3: TGTGCCAGCAGCCCCCTGAACACCGGGGAGCTGTTTTTT. Translating it yields CASSPLNTGELFF.

The gene calls are TRBV2 and TRBJ2-1, with TRBD2 as a possible D gene (5 bases). Trimming cost V 2 bases and J 10 bases, with 9 bases left between them. The CDR3 is made up of 12 amino acids. Germline V gene lookup returns CDR1 SNHLY and CDR2 FYNNEI. CDR3 residues: CASSELAGEQFF. CDR3 sequence (DNA): TGTGCCAGCAGTGAACTAGCAGGCGAGCAGTTCTTC.

The chain links TRBV5-1 to TRBJ1-2; 7 nucleotides agree with TRBD1. Unmatched junction bases numbered 6, after V lost 1 base and J lost 3 bases. In germline, CDR1 is SGHRS, CDR2 YFSETQ. This CDR3 is 15 amino acids long. CDR3 DNA sequence: TGCGCCAGCAGCTTGTTGTCAGGGGGGTACTATGGCTACACCTTC. Translated: CASSLLSGGYYGYTF.

The gene calls are TRBV6-5 and TRBJ1-1, with 8 bases lining up with TRBD1. V shed 4 bases, J shed 4 bases, and the junction held 8 bases outside the gene matches. Germline V gives CDR1 MNHEY, CDR2 SVGAGI. The CDR3 totals 15 residues. The CDR3, as DNA: TGTGCCAGCAGTTCTGGACAGGGCGGGCTCACTGAAGCTTTCTTT. Amino acid sequence: CASSSGQGGLTEAFF.

The chain couples TRBV19 to TRBJ2-7; a weak D match, TRBD2 (5 bases). Germline CDR1 reads LNHDA; CDR2 reads SQIVND (reference sequence). CDR3 length equals 13 residues. V gave up 3 bases and J gave up 7 bases, with 13 bases separating them. This CDR3 is CASSIVGVQEQYF. For the CDR3, the DNA is TGTGCCAGTAGTATTGTCGGGGTCCAAGAGCAGTACTTC.

The CDR3 is CASSLGTAQETQYF. CDR3 nucleotide sequence: TGTGCCAGCAGCCTCGGGACAGCTCAAGAGACCCAGTACTTC. The chain combines TRBV7-9 with TRBJ2-5; 7 bases align to TRBD1. CDR1 and CDR2 from the germline V gene are SEHNR and FQNEAQ (reference sequence). Trimming at V came to 5 bases and at J to 2 bases, leaving 5 bases not matched to a gene. This CDR3 has 14 residues.

This sequence joins TRBV5-1 and TRBJ2-7, with 14 bases identical to TRBD2. This CDR3 has 16 amino acids. CDR1 is SGHRS, CDR2 YFSETQ, per germline. Trimming took 4 bases from V and 7 from J; bases not matched to a gene: 10. CDR3 nucleotides: TGCGCCAGCAGCCCGGGGGGACTAGCGGGAGCGGGGGAGCAGTACTTC. This sequence encodes CASSPGGLAGAGEQYF.

V and J are TRBV5-6 and TRBJ1-2, with 7 bases fitting TRBD1. Trimming removed 2 bases from V and 2 bases from J; junction bases left unmatched: 12. Per germline, CDR1 SGHDT and CDR2 YYEEEE. CDR3 length: 17 amino acids. The chain's CDR3 is CASSFEPGQTPNYGYTF. CDR3 nucleotide sequence: TGTGCCAGCAGCTTTGAGCCGGGACAGACGCCGAACTATGGCTACACCTTC.

The V call is TRBV5-1, the J call TRBJ1-3; tentative D call: TRBD1 (5 bases). The germline V gene encodes CDR1 SGHRS and CDR2 YFSETQ. Trimming shortened V by 0 bases and J by 0 bases, and 10 bases separated the two germline ends. The CDR3 runs to 16 residues. This CDR3 reads CASSLAPGGSGNTIYF. The CDR3 DNA is TGCGCCAGCAGCTTGGCTCCGGGGGGCTCTGGAAACACCATATATTTT.

CDR3 nucleotides: TGTGCCAGTTCTTTTCGGGGACAGGGTGTTTCTCCAGAGACCCAGTACTTC. Amino acid sequence: CASSFRGQGVSPETQYF. V and J are TRBV19 and TRBJ2-5; 9 nucleotides line up with TRBD1. The CDR3 runs to 17 residues. Trimming removed 8 bases from V and 4 bases from J; junction bases left unmatched: 17. CDR1 and CDR2 from the germline V gene are LNHDA and SQIVND (reference sequence).

This clone was found many times. The chain is built from TRBV7-2 and TRBJ2-7, with 7 bases aligning to TRBD1. V lost 5 bases and J lost 2; bases outside the gene matches: 9. CDR1 SGHTA and CDR2 FQGNSA come from the germline V gene. The CDR3 extends over 15 amino acids. In DNA, the CDR3 is TGTGCCAGCAGCCAAAAACAGGGGACGGCCTACGAGCAGTACTTC. Its protein product is CASSQKQGTAYEQYF.

This clone was seen only once. The CDR3 bases are TGTGCCAGCAGCTTTGGGGCAGGGACAGATACGCAGTATTTT. It is translated as CASSFGAGTDTQYF. The V gene is TRBV11-2, the J gene TRBJ2-3; a possible D gene is TRBD1 (5 bases). Germline V lookup: CDR1 SGHAT, CDR2 FQNNGV. V was shortened by 3 bases and J by 3 bases, with 10 bases between the two germline ends. The CDR3 runs 14 residues.

The chain recombines TRBV27 with TRBJ2-2; tentatively, D is TRBD1 (6 bases). CDR3 size: 15 residues. Trimming removed 2 bases at V and 4 bases at J, with 11 bases between. Per germline, CDR1 MNHEY and CDR2 SMNVEV (reference sequence). CDR3 sequence reads: CASSLVRGGTGELFF. For the CDR3, the DNA is TGTGCCAGCAGTTTAGTCAGGGGCGGCACCGGGGAGCTGTTTTTT.

The chain joins TRBV6-5 to TRBJ2-5; maybe TRBD2 (6 bases). V was trimmed by 4 bases and J by 5 bases, leaving 20 bases between them. The CDR3 contains 16 residues. Per germline, CDR1 MNHEY and CDR2 SVGAGI. CDR3 sequence (DNA): TGTGCCAGCAGTTCATCTAGCGCGGGGTTGGTGGAGACCCAGTACTTC. Its protein is CASSSSSAGLVETQYF.

The rearrangement joins TRBV6-5 to TRBJ2-5; 10 bases line up with TRBD1. The germline CDR1 and CDR2 sequences are MNHEY and SVGAGI. The V and J ends lost 5 bases and 5 bases, in that order; junction bases with no gene match: 5. The CDR3 spans 14 residues. The CDR3 region is CASSLGTGVETQYF. The CDR3 nucleotides are TGTGCCAGCAGTCTCGGGACAGGGGTTGAGACCCAGTACTTC.

J is TRBJ1-1 and V is TRBV5-8; D is unresolved. This CDR3 contains 12 residues. CDR1 is SGHTS, CDR2 YDEGEE, per germline. V lost 5 bases and J lost 5, with 10 bases in between. DNA of the CDR3: TGTGCCAGCAGTGGATGGAGGACTGAAGCTTTCTTT. Residues: CASSGWRTEAFF.

This clone was seen a single time. This chain connects TRBV7-2 to TRBJ2-7; TRBD2 is a possible D gene (6 bases). Germline V gene data show CDR1 as SGHTA and CDR2 as FQGNSA. The CDR3 is 12 amino acids. Trimming removed 6 bases at V and 6 bases at J, with 12 bases between. CDR3 nucleotide sequence: TGTGCCAGCAGAGGCGCGGGGAGCGAGCAGTACTTC. This sequence encodes CASRGAGSEQYF.

V gene TRBV7-8 combines with J gene TRBJ2-1; D gene ambiguous. Germline V gene lookup returns CDR1 SGHVS and CDR2 FQNEAQ. V lost 5 bases and J lost 8, with 13 bases in between. The length of the CDR3 is 13 residues. CDR3 bases: TGTGCCAGCAGCCCACTAATATCCGATGAGCAGTTCTTC. Translation gives CASSPLISDEQFF.

The DNA of the CDR3 is TGTGCCAGCAGCTCTGACCAGCAGGGCTACGAGCAGTACTTC. It specifies CASSSDQQGYEQYF. This chain links TRBV13 with TRBJ2-7, with D possibly matching TRBD1 (5 bases). Trimming cost V 4 bases and J 3 bases, with 13 bases left between them. CDR1 and CDR2 from the germline V gene are PRHDT and FYEKMQ (reference sequence). The CDR3 is 14 amino acids.

This clone was seen a few times. The chain carries TRBV7-9 and TRBJ2-7, with 14 bases fitting TRBD2. This CDR3 spans 17 amino acids. The trim removed 5 bases at V and 0 bases at J, leaving 6 bases unmatched. The germline V gene has CDR1 SEHNR and CDR2 FQNEAQ (reference sequence). CDR3 sequence reads: CASSHRLAGGSSYEQYF. Here the CDR3 DNA reads TGTGCCAGCAGCCATCGACTAGCGGGAGGGAGCTCCTACGAGCAGTACTTC.

The rearrangement links TRBV5-1 to TRBJ2-7, with D possibly matching TRBD1 (6 bases). Trimming took off 8 bases at V and 4 bases at J, with 19 bases between the two ends. Looked up from germline, CDR1 is SGHRS and CDR2 is YFSETQ. The CDR3 is made up of 14 amino acids. The CDR3 DNA reads TGCGCCAGTAGTAAAGGGGACAATCTTTACGAGCAGTACTTC. This translates into CASSKGDNLYEQYF.